This record looks at one T cell receptor (beta chain) sequence and its context. This entry belongs to a study of radiation and T cells in renal cell carcinoma. The sample's time point: blood 2 weeks post-SBRT. Specified treatment: 15 Gy SBRT to primary tumor, nephrectomy 4 weeks later. This renal cell carcinoma was of the clear cell type. Trimming took 0 bases from V and 0 from J, leaving 10 bases between them. Germline CDR1 reads SGHKS; CDR2 reads YYEKEE (reference sequence). The CDR3 totals 15 residues. TCRdb's table, derived via immunoSEQ multiplex PCR, lists solely in-frame clones and lacks some. Counted here are more than 150,000 clones, over 80% occurring once; the ten biggest clones make up over 10%.

This clonotype was obtained from a woman between 50 and 59 years old with renal cell carcinoma. The input for sequencing was blood, taken from a patient whose treatment included radiotherapy and nephrectomy. The genes are TRBV5-5 and TRBJ2-7, with D tentatively TRBD2 (5 bases). CDR3 sequence reads: CASSLDPGYSYEQYF. Here the CDR3 DNA reads TGTGCCAGCAGCTTGGACCCGGGGTACTCCTACGAGCAGTACTTC.